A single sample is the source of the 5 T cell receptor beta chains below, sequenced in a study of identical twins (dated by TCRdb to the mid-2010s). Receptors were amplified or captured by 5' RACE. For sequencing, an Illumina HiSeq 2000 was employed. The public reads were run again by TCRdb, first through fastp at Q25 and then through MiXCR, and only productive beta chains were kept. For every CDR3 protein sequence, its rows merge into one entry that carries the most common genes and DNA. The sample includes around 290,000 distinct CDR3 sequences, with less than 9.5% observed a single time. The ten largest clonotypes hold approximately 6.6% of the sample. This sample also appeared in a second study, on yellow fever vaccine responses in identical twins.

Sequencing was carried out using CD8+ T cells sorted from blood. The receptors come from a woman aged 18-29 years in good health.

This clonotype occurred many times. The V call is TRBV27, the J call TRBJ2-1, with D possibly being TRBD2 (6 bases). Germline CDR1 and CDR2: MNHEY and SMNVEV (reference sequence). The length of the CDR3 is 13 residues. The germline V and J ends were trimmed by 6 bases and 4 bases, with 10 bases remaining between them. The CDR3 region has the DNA TGTGCCAGCAGGGCTAGCGTATACAATGAGCAGTTCTTC. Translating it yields CASRASVYNEQFF.

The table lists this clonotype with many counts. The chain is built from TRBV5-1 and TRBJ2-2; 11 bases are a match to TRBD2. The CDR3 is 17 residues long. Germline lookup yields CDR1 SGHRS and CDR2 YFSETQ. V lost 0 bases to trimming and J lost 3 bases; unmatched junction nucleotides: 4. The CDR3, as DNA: TGCGCCAGCAGCTTGGCTCTAGCGGGAGGACACACCGGGGAGCTGTTTTTT. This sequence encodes CASSLALAGGHTGELFF. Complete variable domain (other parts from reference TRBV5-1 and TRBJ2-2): KAGVTQTPRYLIKTRGQQVTLSCSPISGHRSVSWYQQTPGQGLQFLFEYFSETQRNKGNFPGRFSGRQFSNSRSEMNVSTLELGDSALYLCASSLALAGGHTGELFFGEGSRLTVL.

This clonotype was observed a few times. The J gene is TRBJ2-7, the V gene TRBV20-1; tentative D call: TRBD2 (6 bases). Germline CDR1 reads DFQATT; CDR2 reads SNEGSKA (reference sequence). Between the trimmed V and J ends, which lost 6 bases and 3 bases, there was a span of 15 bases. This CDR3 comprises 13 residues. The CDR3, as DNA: TGCAGTGCCAAAATCCGGGACTTCTACGAGCAGTACTTC. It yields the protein CSAKIRDFYEQYF.

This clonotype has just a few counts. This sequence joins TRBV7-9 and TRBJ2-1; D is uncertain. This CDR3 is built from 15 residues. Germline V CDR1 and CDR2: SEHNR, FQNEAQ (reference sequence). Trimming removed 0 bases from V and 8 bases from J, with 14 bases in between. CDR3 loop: CASSLAPGWDDEQFF. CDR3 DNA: TGTGCCAGCAGCTTAGCCCCCGGTTGGGATGATGAGCAGTTCTTC.

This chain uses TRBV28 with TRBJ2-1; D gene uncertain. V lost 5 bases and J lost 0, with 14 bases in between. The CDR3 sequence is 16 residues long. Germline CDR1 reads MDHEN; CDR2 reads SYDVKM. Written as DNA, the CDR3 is TGTGCCAGCAGTCCGCCCCCCGGGTTCTCCTACAATGAGCAGTTCTTC. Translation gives CASSPPPGFSYNEQFF.